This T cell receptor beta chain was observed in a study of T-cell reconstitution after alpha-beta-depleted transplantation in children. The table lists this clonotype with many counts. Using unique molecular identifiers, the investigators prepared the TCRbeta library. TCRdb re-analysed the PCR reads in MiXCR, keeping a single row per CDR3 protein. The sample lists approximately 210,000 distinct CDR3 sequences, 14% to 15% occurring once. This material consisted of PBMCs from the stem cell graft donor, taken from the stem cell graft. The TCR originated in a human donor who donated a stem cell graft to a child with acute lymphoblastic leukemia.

CDR3 sequence: CATSDPLAGTPADEQYF. The CDR3 bases are TGTGCCACCAGTGATCCCCTAGCGGGAACCCCCGCCGACGAGCAGTACTTC. The rearrangement links TRBV24-1 to TRBJ2-7; 9 nucleotides line up with TRBD2. The length of the CDR3 is 17 residues. The germline CDR1 and CDR2 sequences are KGHDR and SFDVKD. Losses at the gene ends were 3 bases for V and 5 bases for J; bases not matched to a gene: 13.